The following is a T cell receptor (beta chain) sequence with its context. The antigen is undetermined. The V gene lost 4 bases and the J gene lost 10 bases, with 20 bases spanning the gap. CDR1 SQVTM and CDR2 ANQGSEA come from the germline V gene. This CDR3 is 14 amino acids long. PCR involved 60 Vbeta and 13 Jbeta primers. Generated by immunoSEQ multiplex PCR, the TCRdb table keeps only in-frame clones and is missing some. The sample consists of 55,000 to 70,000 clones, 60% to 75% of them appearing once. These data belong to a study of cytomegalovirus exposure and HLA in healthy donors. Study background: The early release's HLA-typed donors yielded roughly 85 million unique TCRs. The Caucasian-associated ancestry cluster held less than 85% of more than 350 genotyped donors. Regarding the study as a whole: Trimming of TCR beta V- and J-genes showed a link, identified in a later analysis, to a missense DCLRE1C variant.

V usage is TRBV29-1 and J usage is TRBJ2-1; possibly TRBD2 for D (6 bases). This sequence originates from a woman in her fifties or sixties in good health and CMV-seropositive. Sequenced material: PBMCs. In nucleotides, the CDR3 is TGCAGCGTTGGGGCGGGAAGGGGAGCAGAAGAGCAGTTCTTC. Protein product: CSVGAGRGAEEQFF.